Below are 4 T cell receptor beta chains sequenced from a single sample in a study of blood T cell repertoires in COVID-19. Sequencing was performed with immunoSEQ multiplex PCR; in TCRdb, only in-frame clones are kept and a portion is missing. The table shows just over 150,000 clones, with more than 75% occurring only once. The specimen sequenced was PBMCs or T cells enriched from blood (not recorded which). Every receptor here comes from a woman in her forties or fifties who had recovered from COVID-19.

The V gene is TRBV6-5, the J gene TRBJ1-2; TRBD1 matches at 7 bases. This CDR3 is 15 amino acids long. V shed 6 bases, J shed 1 base, and the junction held 8 bases outside the gene matches. Germline lookup yields CDR1 MNHEY and CDR2 SVGAGI. The CDR3 region is CASRGGQTGNYGYTF. CDR3 sequence (DNA): TGTGCCAGCAGAGGGGGACAGACCGGTAACTATGGCTACACCTTC.

The CDR3 here is CATSRPGGTNEKLFF. As DNA, the CDR3 is TGTGCCACCAGCAGACCAGGGGGAACTAATGAAAAACTGTTTTTT. This chain connects TRBV15 to TRBJ1-4, with TRBD1 identical over 7 bases. This CDR3 region has 15 residues. Germline CDR1 is LNHNV and CDR2 is YYDKDF (reference sequence). The V gene end was trimmed by 2 bases and the J gene end by 1 base; junction bases not matched to a gene: 1.

The rearrangement joins TRBV29-1 to TRBJ2-2; 12 positions agree with TRBD1. The V and J ends lost 3 bases and 3 bases, in that order; junction bases with no gene match: 2. The germline gives CDR1 SQVTM, CDR2 ANQGSEA. The CDR3 length is 15 residues. CDR3 sequence reads: CSVEGQGADTGELFF. CDR3 bases: TGCAGCGTTGAGGGACAGGGGGCCGACACCGGGGAGCTGTTTTTT.

The chain uses TRBV6-2 or TRBV6-3 and TRBJ2-7; TRBD2 matches 11 bases. The length of the CDR3 is 17 residues. From germline, CDR1 is MNHEY and CDR2 SVGEGT. The V and J ends lost 6 bases and 5 bases, in that order; junction bases with no gene match: 15. In DNA form, the CDR3 reads TGTGCCAGCAGCCGATCGATCAGACTAGCGGGGTTTAACGAGCAGTACTTC. This gives the protein CASSRSIRLAGFNEQYF.